The sequence of this TCR beta chain was determined in a study of tumor-infiltrating lymphocytes in primary liver carcinoma. Study findings and constraints: Just around 7-24% of top clones spanned all five tumor regions.

Germline loops: CDR1 MRHNA, CDR2 SNTAGT. The CDR3 contains 13 residues. Starting from approximately 0.45 ug of total RNA, TCR beta cDNA was produced with a primer in the constant region. Modified slightly, ARM-PCR produced TCR beta libraries over three nested multiplex PCR rounds. TRBV1-TRBV30 forward primers and a C-beta reverse primer were used in the first two PCR rounds, which each ran for ten to eleven cycles. From the multiplex PCR reads, TCRdb called clonotypes with MiXCR, one entry per CDR3 protein. The data show roughly 80,000 distinct CDR3 sequences, roughly two thirds seen once. A word on this clonotype: The antigen is undetermined. At one of its ends the junction is not consistent with the germline gene, which may arise from a read error.

Taking about 18-31 mg of unsorted bulk tissue, the authors co-extracted RNA and DNA. The source of this sequence is a woman aged 60-75 years with primary liver carcinoma and hepatitis B virus infection. This chain uses TRBV6-4 with TRBJ2-1; D ambiguous. The sequenced sample consisted of liver tumor tissue from sampling region 4. Described subset: tumor region T4, right-lateral pole. The CDR3 DNA sequence: TGTGCCAGCAGTGACTTGACTGCCAATGAGCAGTTTTTC. Protein: CASSDLTANEQFF.